This entry lists 21 T cell receptor beta chains sequenced from one sample in a study of T cell responses to AZD1222 COVID-19 vaccine. Measured with immunoSEQ multiplex PCR; TCRdb has only the in-frame clones, and not every one. Of around 96,000 clones listed, 75% to 95% are singletons. The sample here was peripheral blood, taken 28 days after the second AZD1222 dose. The source is an adult who received the AZD1222 COVID-19 vaccine.

The chain has TRBV2 and TRBJ1-2; 8 nucleotides line up with TRBD1. From germline, CDR1 is SNHLY and CDR2 FYNNEI. J was trimmed by 7 bases and V by 0 bases; bases with no gene match: 7. The CDR3 has 15 residues. The chain's CDR3 is CASSEARDRRVGYTF. The DNA of the CDR3 is TGTGCCAGCAGTGAAGCGCGGGACAGGAGGGTTGGCTACACCTTC. The whole variable domain, remainder taken from reference TRBV2 and TRBJ1-2, is EPEVTQTPSHQVTQMGQEVILRCVPISNHLYFYWYRQILGQKVEFLVSFYNNEISEKSEIFDDQFSVERPDGSNFTLKIRSTKLEDSAMYFCASSEARDRRVGYTFGSGTRLTVV.

The chain joins TRBV2 to TRBJ1-4, with D possibly matching TRBD1 (6 bases). The V end was cut by 4 bases, the J end by 8 bases, with 11 bases between. This CDR3 region has 13 residues. Germline V gives CDR1 SNHLY, CDR2 FYNNEI. CDR3 DNA: TGTGCCAGCAGTGGGGGAAGGGGGGAAAAACTGTTTTTT. Translating it yields CASSGGRGEKLFF.

The V gene is TRBV7-8, the J gene TRBJ1-1; TRBD1 matches 8 bases. The germline V gene has CDR1 SGHVS and CDR2 FQNEAQ. CDR3 length: 14 residues. V gave up 5 bases and J gave up 4 bases; unmatched junction bases: 6. This CDR3 reads CASSVDRGGTEAFF. The DNA of the CDR3 is TGTGCCAGCAGCGTCGACAGGGGAGGCACTGAAGCTTTCTTT.

This chain joins TRBV4-2 and TRBJ1-3; weak D call: TRBD1 (6 bases). Trimming cost V 6 bases and J 2 bases, with 20 bases left between them. The CDR3 loop spans 17 amino acids. Germline CDR1 LGHNA, CDR2 YNFKEQ. This CDR3 reads CASRQMGGQRAGNTIYF. The CDR3 coding sequence is TGTGCCAGCAGACAGATGGGGGGGCAGCGAGCTGGAAACACCATATATTTT.

This chain connects TRBV18 to TRBJ1-6; TRBD1 aligns across 8 bases. CDR1 KGHSH and CDR2 LQKENI come from the germline V gene. The CDR3 spans 15 residues. After removal of 4 bases from V and 7 bases from J, the junction contained 6 bases not matched to a gene. The CDR3 DNA sequence: TGTGCCAGCTCACTCGGACAGGGTTGGAATTCACCCCTCCACTTT. Its translation is CASSLGQGWNSPLHF.

The rearrangement uses TRBV27 and TRBJ1-6; possible D gene TRBD1, 5 bases. CDR1 and CDR2 (germline): MNHEY, SMNVEV (reference sequence). The ends were cut back, 4 bases at V and 7 bases at J, with 8 bases in the middle. This CDR3 comprises 13 residues. DNA for the CDR3: TGTGCCAGCAGTTACCAGGGAAATTCACCCCTCCACTTT. Translating gives CASSYQGNSPLHF.

V usage is TRBV6-1 and J usage is TRBJ1-1; D is perhaps TRBD1 (5 bases). The germline V gene has CDR1 MNHNS and CDR2 SASEGT. Trimming took 1 base from V and 4 from J, leaving 7 bases between them. This CDR3 contains 13 residues. DNA of the CDR3: TGTGCCAGCAGTGAAGGGGGGGGCACTGAAGCTTTCTTT. It encodes CASSEGGGTEAFF.

The chain is built from TRBV5-6 and TRBJ1-2; possibly TRBD1 for D (5 bases). V was shortened by 2 bases and J by 3 bases, with 23 bases between the two germline ends. Germline V gene lookup returns CDR1 SGHDT and CDR2 YYEEEE. This CDR3 has 18 amino acids. CDR3 nucleotides: TGTGCCAGCAGCTTTGGTTGGGGGATGGCAGCGGAGTACTATGGCTACACCTTC. It yields the protein CASSFGWGMAAEYYGYTF.

This chain uses TRBV6-5 with TRBJ2-5; D is ambiguous. V lost 0 bases, J lost 10 bases, and 12 bases lay in between. The CDR3 runs to 13 residues. Germline loops: CDR1 MNHEY, CDR2 SVGAGI. CDR3 nucleotides: TGTGCCAGCAGTTACTCATTTAACGGCGTCCAGTACTTC. Translated, it gives CASSYSFNGVQYF.

The rearrangement joins TRBV28 to TRBJ2-1; no reliable D call. Germline lookup yields CDR1 MDHEN and CDR2 SYDVKM. V was clipped by 4 bases and J by 4 bases, with 14 bases between them. This CDR3 has 15 residues. This CDR3 is CASSSPPRLYNEQFF. DNA of the CDR3: TGTGCCAGCAGTTCCCCCCCCCGTTTGTACAATGAGCAGTTCTTC.

The chain uses TRBV5-1 and TRBJ1-2, with D perhaps matching TRBD1 (5 bases). Trimming pared 4 bases from V and 3 bases from J, leaving 19 bases between. Germline CDR1 and CDR2: SGHRS and YFSETQ. The CDR3 consists of 16 residues. DNA of the CDR3: TGCGCCAGCAGCCCCGGACCCCGGGACCAGGACTATGGCTACACCTTC. Protein sequence: CASSPGPRDQDYGYTF.

The chain recombines TRBV19 with TRBJ1-2; D is possibly TRBD1 (6 bases). CDR1 LNHDA and CDR2 SQIVND come from the germline V gene (reference sequence). CDR3 size: 11 residues. V lost 7 bases, J lost 8 bases, and 11 bases lay in between. CDR3 sequence (DNA): TGTGCCAGTACCACAGGGTCGGGCTACACCTTC. Protein product: CASTTGSGYTF.

The V and J genes are TRBV9 and TRBJ1-2; no reliable D call. V was pared by 3 bases and J by 4 bases, with 10 bases between. Germline CDR1 reads SGDLS; CDR2 reads YYNGEE. The CDR3 is 13 residues long. CDR3 sequence (DNA): TGTGCCAGCAGCGCCCGGACTGGCTATGGCTACACCTTC. It codes for CASSARTGYGYTF.

The chain recombines TRBV5-6 with TRBJ1-4; D is unresolved. The CDR3 has 15 residues. Trimming shortened V by 0 bases and J by 10 bases, and 16 bases separated the two germline ends. Germline CDR1 SGHDT, CDR2 YYEEEE. CDR3 amino acids: CASSLDPTGVAKLFF. The CDR3 DNA sequence: TGTGCCAGCAGCTTGGACCCAACCGGGGTGGCAAAACTGTTTTTT.

CDR3 sequence: CASSLGDRRSDQPQHF. The CDR3 coding sequence is TGCGCCAGCAGCTTGGGGGACAGGCGATCTGATCAGCCCCAGCATTTT. This chain joins TRBV5-1 and TRBJ1-5; TRBD1 matches 8 bases. In germline, CDR1 is SGHRS, CDR2 YFSETQ. With V trimmed by 0 bases and J by 5 bases, 7 bases remained unmatched. The CDR3 is 16 residues long.

By share of the sample, this clone is medium-sized. This chain's CDR3 is CASSDSTGGGYTF. The CDR3, as DNA: TGTGCCAGCAGTGACTCGACAGGGGGCGGCTACACCTTC. The rearrangement uses TRBV6-4 and TRBJ1-2; TRBD1 matches 10 bases. This CDR3 has 13 amino acids. Germline V gene sequence: CDR1 MRHNA, CDR2 SNTAGT. The ends lost 0 bases at V and 8 bases at J; junction bases unmatched: 0.

This clone was seen only once. This rearrangement joins TRBV9 to TRBJ1-1; TRBD1 matches 8 bases. CDR3 length equals 15 residues. The trim removed 3 bases at V and 1 base at J, leaving 5 bases unmatched. Germline V gene data show CDR1 as SGDLS and CDR2 as YYNGEE. CDR3 amino acids: CASSAPTGGNTEAFF. CDR3 coding DNA: TGTGCCAGCAGCGCACCCACAGGGGGGAACACTGAAGCTTTCTTT.

The J gene is TRBJ2-5, the V gene TRBV13; the match to TRBD1 covers 8 bases. J lost 5 bases, V lost 6 bases, and 11 bases had no gene match. This CDR3 has 15 amino acids. Germline CDR1 PRHDT, CDR2 FYEKMQ (reference sequence). The CDR3 region has the DNA TGTGCCAGCAGATCCGGACAGGGAGGACAGGAGACCCAGTACTTC. Encoded protein: CASRSGQGGQETQYF.

This chain uses TRBV28 with TRBJ1-2, with 7 nucleotides matching TRBD1. The CDR3 is 16 residues long. With 5 bases clipped from V and 4 bases from J, the junction kept 13 bases outside the gene matches. Germline assignment: CDR1 MDHEN and CDR2 SYDVKM. The CDR3: CASSPQSGGRGYGYTF. The CDR3 region has the DNA TGTGCCAGCAGTCCACAATCAGGGGGAAGGGGCTATGGCTACACCTTC.

The J gene is TRBJ2-5, the V gene TRBV15; tentatively, D is TRBD2 (6 bases). CDR3 length: 15 amino acids. V was shortened by 0 bases and J by 2 bases, with 10 bases between the two germline ends. Germline loops: CDR1 LNHNV, CDR2 YYDKDF (reference sequence). The CDR3: CATSRDPGSQETQYF. Here the CDR3 DNA reads TGTGCCACCAGCAGAGACCCCGGGAGTCAAGAGACCCAGTACTTC.

The chain employs TRBV9 and TRBJ1-3; D is uncertain. This CDR3 contains 15 residues. V was trimmed by 3 bases and J by 0 bases, leaving 10 bases between them. Germline V CDR1 and CDR2: SGDLS, YYNGEE. The CDR3 here is CASSGRMSSGNTIYF. The CDR3 nucleotides read TGTGCCAGCAGCGGCCGAATGAGCTCTGGAAACACCATATATTTT.